This T cell receptor (beta chain) was sequenced for a study of OX40 agonist ivuxolimab in advanced cancers. Study-wide context: Two cutaneous melanoma patients and one hepatocellular carcinoma patient, three in all, had partial responses. Findings and limits, study-wide: Expanded clones were, on average, more numerous among CD8+ T cells than CD4+.

This clone was seen a handful of times. Its antigen is still unknown. The protocol was immunoSEQ multiplex PCR, while the TCRdb copy is restricted to in-frame clones and leaves out a portion. The data contain roughly 72,000 clones, 75% to 90% of them seen just once; the ten biggest clones take up approximately 10%. The germline V gene has CDR1 PRHDT and CDR2 FYEKMQ (reference sequence). CDR3 length equals 13 residues. V was clipped by 4 bases and J by 8 bases; unmatched bases: 3. Blood draws occurred at baseline, cycle 4 day 1, and cycle 7 day 1. This receptor was obtained from an adult with an advanced solid tumor such as melanoma, head and neck, liver or kidney cancer. Sequenced material: CD4+ or CD8+ T cells sorted from blood, taken in a trial of the OX40 agonist ivuxolimab. This chain uses TRBV13 with TRBJ2-7, with 12 nucleotides matching TRBD1. The CDR3 loop is CASSWGQGAKQYF. The DNA for the CDR3 is TGTGCCAGCAGCTGGGGACAGGGGGCGAAGCAGTACTTC.